This T cell receptor (beta chain) was identified in a study of CD4+ T cells in melanoma. General study findings and limits: Neoantigen-specific CD4+ T cells in melanoma reportedly had diverse differentiation states.

In the case of this clone: The antigen is not known.

Produced via immunoSEQ multiplex PCR; TCRdb's table is partial and in-frame only. The table lists some 50,000 clones, roughly 89% of them singletons. Germline V lookup: CDR1 MNHEY, CDR2 SMNVEV (reference sequence). V lost 5 bases to trimming and J lost 7 bases, with 24 bases between them. The CDR3 spans 16 residues. The chain couples TRBV27 to TRBJ2-7; possibly TRBD1 for D (5 bases). The specimen sequenced was peripheral blood. The source of this sequence is a human donor with melanoma. The CDR3 sequence is CASSPRSEGAVGEQYF. The CDR3 nucleotides are TGTGCCAGCAGTCCGCGATCTGAAGGGGCCGTGGGGGAGCAGTACTTC.